The 30 T cell receptor beta chains reported below all come from one sample, sequenced in a study of response to subunit inactivated influenza vaccine. TCRdb processed the RT-PCR reads anew with MiXCR; each CDR3 protein has one entry. This table has about 170,000 distinct CDR3 sequences, 9.5% to 15% appearing once. These data were likewise used in another study, on T cells expressing NK-cell markers. That source reports: Researchers built TCR beta cDNA using 5'RACE template switching with UMIs.

The sequencing here drew on CD8+ T cells sorted from PBMCs, taken roughly 12 days after vaccination. The receptors stem from a man aged 50 or older who received an inactivated influenza vaccine.

This clonotype was detected ten times or more. The CDR3 here is CASSTAGEQETQYF. Written as DNA, the CDR3 is TGTGCCAGCAGCACCGCCGGGGAGCAAGAGACCCAGTACTTC. This chain joins TRBV9 and TRBJ2-5; D may be TRBD2 (5 bases). The CDR3 contains 14 residues. Between the trimmed V and J ends, which lost 4 bases and 2 bases, there was a span of 12 bases. Germline loops: CDR1 SGDLS, CDR2 YYNGEE. Full variable domain (outside the CDR3, taken from reference TRBV9 and TRBJ2-5): DSGVTQTPKHLITATGQRVTLRCSPRSGDLSVYWYQQSLDQGLQFLIQYYNGEERAKGNILERFSAQQFPDLHSELNLSSLELGDSALYFCASSTAGEQETQYFGPGTRLLVL.

In its sample, this clonotype was seen a few times. This chain connects TRBV30 to TRBJ2-5; 7 bases map to TRBD1. CDR3 size: 13 residues. Germline loops: CDR1 GTSNPN, CDR2 SVGIG (reference sequence). J lost 5 bases, V lost 3 bases, and 6 bases had no gene match. The CDR3 here is CAWSSQGTETQYF. The CDR3 DNA reads as TGTGCCTGGAGCTCACAGGGGACGGAGACCCAGTACTTC.

This clonotype has a handful of counts. The CDR3 coding sequence is TGTGCCAGCAGCCGAGGATCCGGGACTAGCAATGAGCAGTTCTTC. Its protein product is CASSRGSGTSNEQFF. The gene calls are TRBV9 and TRBJ2-1; 8 bases map to TRBD2. The V and J ends lost 4 bases and 6 bases, in that order; junction bases with no gene match: 9. Germline CDR1 SGDLS, CDR2 YYNGEE. The CDR3 consists of 15 residues.

The chain employs TRBV4-3 and TRBJ2-5; D is perhaps TRBD1 (5 bases). Germline assignment: CDR1 LGHNA and CDR2 YSLEER. This CDR3 is built from 16 residues. Trimming cost V 0 bases and J 5 bases, with 16 bases left between them. The CDR3 region is CASSQDLVTVWETQYF. CDR3 coding DNA: TGCGCCAGCAGCCAAGATCTTGTGACAGTTTGGGAGACCCAGTACTTC.

This clonotype showed up many times. The chain has TRBV4-2 and TRBJ1-1, with no clear D. The CDR3 has 14 amino acids. Germline CDR1 reads LGHNA; CDR2 reads YNFKEQ. The V gene lost 1 base and the J gene lost 1 base, with 7 bases spanning the gap. The CDR3 sequence is CASSQGDKNTEAFF. The DNA for the CDR3 is TGTGCCAGCAGCCAAGGAGACAAGAACACTGAAGCTTTCTTT.

The chain has TRBV14 and TRBJ2-1, with 7 bases matching TRBD1. CDR3 length: 18 amino acids. Germline loops: CDR1 SGHDN, CDR2 FVKESK. V gave up 4 bases and J gave up 3 bases; unmatched junction bases: 15. The CDR3 region is CASSPTTGFTGVYNEQFF. The CDR3 DNA reads as TGTGCCAGCAGCCCGACGACAGGGTTTACGGGTGTCTACAATGAGCAGTTCTTC.

In this sample, this clonotype turned up once. The chain couples TRBV15 to TRBJ1-3, with D possibly TRBD1 on 6 matching bases. Trimming pared 1 base from V and 0 bases from J, leaving 16 bases between. The germline V gene has CDR1 LNHNV and CDR2 YYDKDF (reference sequence). This CDR3 has 18 residues. The CDR3 DNA reads as TGTGCCACCAGCAGAGGACTTCCGGGACACCTCTCTGGAAACACCATATATTTT. Translating it yields CATSRGLPGHLSGNTIYF.

The genes are TRBV25-1 and TRBJ2-5; 11 positions agree with TRBD2. The CDR3 consists of 19 residues. From germline, CDR1 is MGHDK and CDR2 SYGVNS. V dropped 1 base and J dropped 5; count of bases not matched to a gene: 15. CDR3 sequence: CASSESSWLAGGSGETQYF. CDR3 DNA sequence: TGTGCCAGCAGTGAATCGAGTTGGCTAGCGGGAGGCTCCGGGGAGACCCAGTACTTC.

This chain connects TRBV12-3 or TRBV12-4 to TRBJ2-2, with 15 bases lining up with TRBD2. This CDR3 is 17 amino acids long. The ends lost 6 bases at V and 3 bases at J; junction bases unmatched: 5. This CDR3 reads CASRGLAGGPDTGELFF. The CDR3 DNA reads as TGTGCCAGCAGAGGACTAGCGGGAGGGCCTGACACCGGGGAGCTGTTTTTT.

This clonotype turned up a few times. This chain uses TRBV27 with TRBJ1-1; TRBD1 might be the D (5 bases). CDR1 MNHEY and CDR2 SMNVEV come from the germline V gene (reference sequence). Trimming took 5 bases from V and 5 from J, leaving 24 bases between them. CDR3 length: 17 amino acids. The CDR3 sequence is CASSPTPGPAVGTEAFF. CDR3 DNA sequence: TGTGCCAGCAGTCCAACACCGGGACCGGCTGTAGGGACTGAAGCTTTCTTT.

The chain recombines TRBV6-5 with TRBJ2-2; perhaps TRBD1 as D (6 bases). Looked up from germline, CDR1 is MNHEY and CDR2 is SVGAGI. V lost 0 bases and J 4 bases, leaving 12 bases between the germline ends. This CDR3 spans 16 amino acids. As DNA, the CDR3 is TGTGCCAGCAGTTACTCGTACAGGGTGGGCACCGGGGAGCTGTTTTTT. Translated, it gives CASSYSYRVGTGELFF.

This clonotype was observed many times. The chain employs TRBV12-3 or TRBV12-4 and TRBJ2-7, with 9 positions matching TRBD1. Germline trimming cut 6 bases from V and 5 bases from J; bases unmatched to any gene: 11. The CDR3 length is 15 residues. CDR3: CASRISGTGKDEQYF. CDR3 sequence (DNA): TGTGCCAGCAGGATCTCCGGGACAGGGAAAGACGAGCAGTACTTC.

This clonotype was counted a few times. The V gene is TRBV12-3 or TRBV12-4, the J gene TRBJ2-1; 7 bases are shared with TRBD1. The CDR3 totals 15 residues. With 1 base clipped from V and 5 bases from J, the junction kept 5 bases outside the gene matches. This CDR3 is CASSLEAGTDNEQFF. The CDR3 DNA follows: TGTGCCAGCAGTTTAGAGGCTGGGACAGACAATGAGCAGTTCTTC.

This clonotype has more than one count but fewer than ten. The rearrangement uses TRBV27 and TRBJ2-3; D is unclear. This CDR3 region has 13 residues. V was trimmed by 3 bases and J by 2 bases, leaving 6 bases between them. The germline V gene has CDR1 MNHEY and CDR2 SMNVEV (reference sequence). CDR3 DNA sequence: TGTGCCAGCAGTTTTTTCCCCACAGATACGCAGTATTTT. It encodes CASSFFPTDTQYF.

This clonotype has only a few counts. V and J are TRBV30 and TRBJ2-1, with D possibly TRBD1 on 7 matching bases. The germline gives CDR1 GTSNPN, CDR2 SVGIG (reference sequence). Trimming removed 0 bases from V and 6 bases from J, with 15 bases in between. This CDR3 contains 15 residues. CDR3 residues: CAWSVGRGDGNEQFF. The CDR3 bases are TGTGCCTGGAGTGTAGGCAGGGGGGATGGCAATGAGCAGTTCTTC. Filled out from reference TRBV30 and TRBJ2-1, the complete variable domain reads SQTIHQWPATLVQPVGSPLSLECTVEGTSNPNLYWYRQAAGRGLQLLFYSVGIGQISSEVPQNLSASRPQDRQFILSSKKLLLSDSGFYLCAWSVGRGDGNEQFFGPGTRLTVL.

V and J are TRBV5-6 and TRBJ2-1; tentatively, D is TRBD1 or TRBD2 (5 bases each). Germline V gene lookup returns CDR1 SGHDT and CDR2 YYEEEE. V was trimmed by 4 bases and J by 10 bases, leaving 12 bases between them. The CDR3 extends over 12 amino acids. The CDR3, as DNA: TGTGCCAGCAGCCCAGGGAGCCCGGAGCAGTTCTTC. Protein: CASSPGSPEQFF.

The chain has TRBV28 and TRBJ2-1; TRBD2 matches 11 bases. Germline assignment: CDR1 MDHEN and CDR2 SYDVKM. V lost 5 bases to trimming and J lost 7 bases; unmatched junction nucleotides: 13. CDR3 length: 17 amino acids. The CDR3 loop is CASSGLLTSGSVNEQFF. DNA for the CDR3: TGTGCCAGCAGTGGACTGCTTACTAGCGGGAGTGTGAATGAGCAGTTCTTC.

This clonotype was recorded a few times. The chain combines TRBV18 with TRBJ2-2; TRBD1 is a possible D gene (5 bases). Germline CDR1 and CDR2: KGHSH and LQKENI. This CDR3 region has 15 residues. V was cut by 0 bases and J by 1 base, with 6 bases left in between. The CDR3: CASSPPGVNTGELFF. DNA for the CDR3: TGTGCCAGCTCACCACCAGGGGTGAACACCGGGGAGCTGTTTTTT.

This clonotype was seen many times. The chain has TRBV27 and TRBJ1-5; unclear D gene. The germline CDR1 and CDR2 sequences are MNHEY and SMNVEV (reference sequence). This CDR3 spans 13 amino acids. V lost 1 base, J lost 3 bases, and 4 bases lay in between. The CDR3 bases are TGTGCCAGCAGTTTATGGGTCAATCAGCCCCAGCATTTT. Translated: CASSLWVNQPQHF.

This clonotype showed up just a few times. The chain is built from TRBV11-2 and TRBJ2-7, with 8 bases that match TRBD1. The ends lost 7 bases at V and 2 bases at J; junction bases unmatched: 7. The CDR3 is made up of 14 amino acids. The germline V gene encodes CDR1 SGHAT and CDR2 FQNNGV. CDR3 in DNA: TGTGCCAGCACCGTCGGACAGGGTACCTACGAGCAGTACTTC. Translation gives CASTVGQGTYEQYF.

The chain recombines TRBV3-1 with TRBJ2-5; D uncertain. Looked up from germline, CDR1 is LGHDT and CDR2 is YNNKEL (reference sequence). Trimming stripped 3 bases from V and 2 bases from J, with 16 bases between. The CDR3 consists of 16 residues. CDR3 sequence: CASSQGIPKRQETQYF. DNA of the CDR3: TGTGCCAGCAGCCAGGGAATCCCTAAGCGACAAGAGACCCAGTACTTC.

This sequence joins TRBV7-9 and TRBJ1-1; possibly TRBD1 for D (5 bases). From germline, CDR1 is SEHNR and CDR2 FQNEAQ (reference sequence). The CDR3 extends over 14 amino acids. The ends were cut back, 4 bases at V and 5 bases at J, with 14 bases in the middle. CDR3: CASSSTPGRTEAFF. DNA for the CDR3: TGTGCCAGCAGCTCAACCCCAGGGCGAACTGAAGCTTTCTTT. Complete variable domain (other parts from reference TRBV7-9 and TRBJ1-1): DTGVSQNPRHKITKRGQNVTFRCDPISEHNRLYWYRQTLGQGPEFLTYFQNEAQLEKSRLLSDRFSAERPKGSFSTLEIQRTEQGDSAMYLCASSSTPGRTEAFFGQGTRLTVV.

This clonotype was detected many times. A read error may account for a junction end that differs from germline. V and J are TRBV10-3 and TRBJ2-5; possible D gene TRBD1, 7 bases. Germline V gene sequence: CDR1 ENHRY, CDR2 SYGVKD. The CDR3 contains 15 residues. The CDR3 DNA is TGTGCCATCAGGGAGTCGGGGGACAGTAAAGAGACCCAGTACTTC. This gives the protein CAIRESGDSKETQYF.

There are many counts of this clonotype. The chain carries TRBV15 and TRBJ2-1; 9 bases line up with TRBD1. Germline values: CDR1 LNHNV, CDR2 YYDKDF (reference sequence). This CDR3 contains 16 residues. The V gene end was trimmed by 0 bases and the J gene end by 12 bases; junction bases not matched to a gene: 12. CDR3 sequence reads: CATSRDTGQGLFGQFF. The CDR3, as DNA: TGTGCCACCAGCAGAGATACGGGACAGGGTTTGTTTGGGCAGTTCTTC.

Only a few counts were recorded for this clonotype. The J gene is TRBJ1-2, the V gene TRBV20-1; D is unclear. Germline-derived CDR1 and CDR2 are DFQATT and SNEGSKA (reference sequence). This CDR3 region has 13 residues. Trimming stripped 1 base from V and 5 bases from J, with 11 bases between. CDR3 nucleotide sequence: TGCAGTGCTAGAGTCCCGAACACTTATGGCTACACCTTC. This translates into CSARVPNTYGYTF.

The count of this clonotype is one. The chain combines TRBV27 with TRBJ2-1; TRBD1 agrees at 12 bases. There are 13 residues in the CDR3. The germline gives CDR1 MNHEY, CDR2 SMNVEV (reference sequence). The J segment lost 5 bases and the V segment lost 9 bases, leaving 2 bases of the junction unmatched. For the CDR3, the DNA is TGTGCCAGTCGGGACAGGGGGCACAATGAGCAGTTCTTC. Protein: CASRDRGHNEQFF.

This clonotype appeared once. Just one base apart from a much larger clone, this may be a read error. The chain joins TRBV6-1 to TRBJ1-1; a weak D match, TRBD1 (6 bases). The CDR3 has 14 amino acids. In germline, CDR1 is MNHNS, CDR2 SASEGT. V was shortened by 4 bases and J by 1 base, with 10 bases between the two germline ends. CDR3 nucleotide sequence: TGTGCCAGCAGTGTATTGACAGGGAACACTGAAGCTTTCTTT. Protein product: CASSVLTGNTEAFF.

A few counts support this clonotype. The chain is built from TRBV28 and TRBJ2-1, with 9 bases lining up with TRBD2. Germline trimming cut 1 base from V and 3 bases from J; bases unmatched to any gene: 10. CDR1 MDHEN and CDR2 SYDVKM come from the germline V gene. The CDR3 has 18 residues. The CDR3 loop reads CASSLFPRLADYYNEQFF. The CDR3 coding sequence is TGTGCCAGCAGTTTATTCCCGAGACTAGCGGATTACTACAATGAGCAGTTCTTC.

A few counts support this clonotype. The chain uses TRBV11-2 and TRBJ2-7, with 11 bases lining up with TRBD2. CDR3 size: 17 residues. V was pared by 0 bases and J by 3 bases, with 7 bases of the junction left unmatched. Germline-derived CDR1 and CDR2 are SGHAT and FQNNGV. The CDR3 protein is CASSLDQLAGVIYEQYF. The CDR3 bases are TGTGCCAGCAGCTTAGATCAACTAGCGGGGGTTATCTACGAGCAGTACTTC.

The gene calls are TRBV10-3 and TRBJ2-7; 7 bases are a match to TRBD1. After removal of 8 bases from V and 3 bases from J, the junction contained 4 bases not matched to a gene. The CDR3 has 12 amino acids. The germline V gene has CDR1 ENHRY and CDR2 SYGVKD. CDR3: CAIGTDRYEQYF. CDR3 DNA sequence: TGTGCCATCGGGACAGACCGCTACGAGCAGTACTTC.